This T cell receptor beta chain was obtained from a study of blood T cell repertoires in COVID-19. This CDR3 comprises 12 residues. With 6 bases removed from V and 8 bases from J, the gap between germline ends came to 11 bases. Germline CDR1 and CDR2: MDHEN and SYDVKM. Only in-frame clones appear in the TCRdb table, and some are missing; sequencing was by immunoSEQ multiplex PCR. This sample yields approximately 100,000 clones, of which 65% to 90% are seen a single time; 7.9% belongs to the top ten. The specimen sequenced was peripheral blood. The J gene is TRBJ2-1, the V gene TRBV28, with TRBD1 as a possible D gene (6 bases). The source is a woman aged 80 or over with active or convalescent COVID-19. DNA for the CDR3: TGTGCCAGCAGCTCTGGACAGTATGAGCAGTTCTTC. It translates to CASSSGQYEQFF.